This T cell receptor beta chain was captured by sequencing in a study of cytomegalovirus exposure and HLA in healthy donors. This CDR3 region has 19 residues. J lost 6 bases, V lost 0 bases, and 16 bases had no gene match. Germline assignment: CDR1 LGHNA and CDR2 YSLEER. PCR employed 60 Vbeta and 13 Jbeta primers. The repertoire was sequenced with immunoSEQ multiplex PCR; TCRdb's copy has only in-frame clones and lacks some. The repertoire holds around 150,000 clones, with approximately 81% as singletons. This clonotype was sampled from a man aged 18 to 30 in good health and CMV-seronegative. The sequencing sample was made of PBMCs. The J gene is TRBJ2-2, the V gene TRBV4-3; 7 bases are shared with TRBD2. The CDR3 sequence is CASSQEGLAAPLTAGELFF. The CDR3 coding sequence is TGCGCCAGCAGCCAAGAAGGCCTAGCGGCACCATTAACGGCCGGGGAGCTGTTTTTT.